This T cell receptor beta chain originates from a study of T cell responses to AZD1222 COVID-19 vaccine. About the research overall: Second doses that came at about 4 or about 12 weeks were put together.

Broader study findings: Mapped onto spike, vaccine-associated CD4 TCRs spanned it and were dominant at 160-218 and 743-854. Sampling captured repertoires only after the peak T cell response. Possibly, clonal diversity was underestimated; donors were largely white British and included more females.

Comments on this clone: What it recognizes is unknown.

Measured with immunoSEQ multiplex PCR; TCRdb has only the in-frame clones, and not every one. The table records some 90,000 clones, 80% to 90% of them present only once. CDR1 and CDR2 (germline): SGHTA, FQGTGA. V was shortened by 5 bases and J by 1 base, with 12 bases between the two germline ends. CDR3 length: 15 residues. Specimen: peripheral blood, collected on day 0 of AZD1222 vaccination. The rearrangement uses TRBV7-3 and TRBJ1-5; D is unresolved. The receptor comes from an adult in good health. The CDR3 loop is CASSPGQISNQPQHF. The CDR3 DNA reads TGTGCCAGCAGCCCCGGGCAGATAAGCAATCAGCCCCAGCATTTT.